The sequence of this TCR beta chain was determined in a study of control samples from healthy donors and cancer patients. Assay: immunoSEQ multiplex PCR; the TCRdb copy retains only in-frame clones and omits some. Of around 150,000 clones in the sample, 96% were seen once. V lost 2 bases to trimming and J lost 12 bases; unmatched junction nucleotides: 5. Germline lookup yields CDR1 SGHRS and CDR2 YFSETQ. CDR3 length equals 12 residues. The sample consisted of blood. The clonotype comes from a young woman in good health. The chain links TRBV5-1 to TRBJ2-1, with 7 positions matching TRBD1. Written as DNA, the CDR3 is TGCGCCAGCAGCTTAACAGGGGTGGGGCAGTTCTTC. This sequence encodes CASSLTGVGQFF.